The clone carrying this T cell receptor beta chain was counted between two and nine times. What it binds is not known. This may come from a read error, since a much larger clone is one base off. Additional DNA sequences in this sample encode the identical CDR3. The record originates from a study of metastatic and nonmetastatic thyroid tumors. About the study: A comparison of repertoires was made across blood and tumor or nodule tissue from malignant and benign thyroid patients.

The germline V gene has CDR1 GTSNPN and CDR2 SVGIG (reference sequence). CDR3 length equals 13 residues. TCRdb re-analyzed the PCR reads through MiXCR. The table has tens of thousands of clones, 20% to 25% seen once. Study-wide results and limits: It was reported that TCR beta diversity was significantly higher in malignant thyroid tumors than benign nodules, in blood and tumor.

There were no patients who had received any treatment before thyroid surgery. Sequenced sample: adjacent normal tissue. The chain carries TRBV30 and TRBJ2-2; tentatively, D is TRBD1 or TRBD2 (5 bases each). The clonotype was recovered from a female donor with papillary thyroid cancer or a benign thyroid nodule (not recorded which). Some clones in this sample may be carry-over from other donors' samples. CDR3 loop: CAWEGSAPGELFF. The CDR3, as DNA: TGTGCCTGGGAGGGGAGCGCCCCCGGTGAGCTGTTTTTT.